These T cell receptor beta chains were read from a single sample in a study of T cell responses to AZD1222 COVID-19 vaccine. The table came from immunoSEQ multiplex PCR; TCRdb's copy has only in-frame clones and leaves some out. This repertoire shows roughly 99,000 clones, about nine tenths found once; its top ten account for 4% to 5.5%. Sequenced material: peripheral blood, taken on day 0 of AZD1222 vaccination. The source of these receptors is an adult in good health. Each CDR3 is given with its conserved first and last residue. D genes are given only for firm matches. Size is stated for part of the rows, as once, few or many counts, or as a class when the clone is expanded.

TRBJ1-2,TRBV19,-,TRBD1,CASSIIRGRINYGYTF,TGTGCCAGTAGTATAATCAGGGGGCGTATTAACTATGGCTACACCTTC
TRBJ1-2,TRBV30,once,-,CAWSDLGRRDYGYTF,TGTGCCTGGAGTGATCTGGGGAGAAGGGACTATGGCTACACCTTC
TRBJ2-3,TRBV4-3,-,TRBD2,CASSQVSGDTQYF,TGCGCCAGCAGCCAAGTTAGCGGGGATACGCAGTATTTT
TRBJ1-1,TRBV2,-,TRBD1,CASRGQGYTEAFF,TGTGCCAGCAGAGGACAGGGGTATACTGAAGCTTTCTTT
TRBJ2-7,TRBV12-3/TRBV12-4,-,TRBD2,CASSLWEGYEQYF,TGTGCCAGCAGTTTATGGGAGGGCTACGAGCAGTACTTC
TRBJ2-5,TRBV6-5,once,TRBD2,CATISGLAGEETQYF,TGTGCCACCATAAGCGGACTAGCGGGGGAGGAGACCCAGTACTTC
TRBJ1-5,TRBV5-4,-,-,CASSLDPGNQPQHF,TGTGCCAGCAGCTTGGACCCAGGGAATCAGCCCCAGCATTTT
TRBJ2-1,TRBV24-1,-,TRBD2,CATSDDEAGDYNEQFF,TGTGCCACCAGTGATGACGAAGCGGGAGACTACAATGAGCAGTTCTTC
TRBJ2-1,TRBV10-3,-,TRBD2,CATGPGLAKDEQFF,TGTGCCACCGGGCCGGGACTAGCGAAGGATGAGCAGTTCTTC
TRBJ1-1,TRBV15,-,-,CATSGTETNTEAFF,TGTGCCACCAGCGGAACAGAGACAAACACTGAAGCTTTCTTT
TRBJ2-1,TRBV7-8,-,-,CASSLGVLGPAHNEQFF,TGTGCCAGCAGCTTAGGTGTACTGGGACCGGCACACAATGAGCAGTTCTTC
TRBJ2-3,TRBV29-1,once,TRBD2,CSVEVGTSVRDTQYF,TGCAGCGTTGAAGTAGGGACTAGCGTTAGAGATACGCAGTATTTT
TRBJ2-7,TRBV5-6,once,-,CASSLGYSGREQYF,TGTGCCAGCAGCTTGGGATACTCAGGGCGGGAGCAGTACTTC
TRBJ2-1,TRBV3-1/TRBV3-2,-,TRBD2,CASSQDAGGPSNEQFF,TGTGCCAGCAGCCAAGACGCGGGAGGGCCCAGCAATGAGCAGTTCTTC
TRBJ1-4,TRBV5-5,few,-,CASSLDAGTLFF,TGTGCCAGCAGCTTGGACGCCGGGACTCTGTTTTTT
TRBJ1-1,TRBV5-5,once,-,CASSLASGNTEAFF,TGTGCCAGCAGCTTGGCCTCGGGTAACACTGAAGCTTTCTTT
TRBJ2-4,TRBV5-1,-,-,CASSLGDSKNIQYF,TGCGCCAGCAGCTTGGGGGACTCCAAAAACATTCAGTACTTC
TRBJ2-1,TRBV7-2,-,TRBD1,CASSLKGRGPYNEQFF,TGTGCCAGCAGCTTAAAGGGAAGGGGGCCTTACAATGAGCAGTTCTTC
TRBJ2-3,TRBV12-2,-,-,CASRGSGRAPDTQYF,TGTGCAAGTCGCGGGAGCGGGAGGGCCCCAGATACGCAGTATTTT
TRBJ1-1,TRBV24-1,-,-,CATSDQDISEAFF,TGTGCCACCAGTGATCAGGATATCTCTGAAGCTTTCTTT
TRBJ2-3,TRBV19,-,TRBD1,CASSQGAVGTDTQYF,TGTGCCAGTAGCCAGGGGGCGGTGGGTACAGATACGCAGTATTTT
TRBJ2-1,TRBV5-6,-,-,CASSFGPALYNYNEQFF,TGTGCCAGCAGCTTCGGCCCTGCGCTGTACAACTACAATGAGCAGTTCTTC
TRBJ2-5,TRBV7-8,-,-,CASRPLEMYQETQYF,TGTGCCAGCAGACCCCTAGAGATGTACCAAGAGACCCAGTACTTC
TRBJ2-7,TRBV4-1,-,-,CASSLIGRGEFYEQYF,TGCGCCAGCAGCCTGATAGGCAGAGGGGAGTTCTACGAGCAGTACTTC
TRBJ1-1,TRBV28,-,-,CASREMEGKAFF,TGTGCCAGCAGGGAAATGGAGGGAAAAGCTTTCTTT
TRBJ1-1,TRBV21-1,few,-,CASSSPGQPDTEAFF,TGTGCCAGCAGCTCTCCGGGACAGCCAGACACTGAAGCTTTCTTT
TRBJ1-2,TRBV6-5,-,-,CASSRREGIGYGYTF,TGTGCCAGCAGCCGACGGGAGGGAATAGGCTATGGCTACACCTTC
TRBJ2-3,TRBV10-3,-,-,CAINGLTGTDTQYF,TGTGCCATCAACGGACTAACCGGTACGGATACGCAGTATTTT
TRBJ2-1,TRBV28,many,-,CASSLRETAGNEQFF,TGTGCCAGCAGTTTGAGAGAAACAGCTGGCAATGAGCAGTTCTTC
TRBJ2-5,TRBV7-9,-,TRBD1,CASSQDRGEETQYF,TGTGCCAGCAGCCAGGACAGGGGAGAGGAGACCCAGTACTTC
TRBJ2-3,TRBV7-9,-,-,CASSFRRVTDTQYF,TGTGCCAGCAGCTTTCGACGGGTCACAGATACGCAGTATTTT
TRBJ1-1,TRBV7-9,-,-,CASSLRVMNTEAFF,TGTGCCAGCAGCTTAAGGGTTATGAACACTGAAGCTTTCTTT
TRBJ1-5,TRBV28,-,TRBD1,CASSDRGHQPQHF,TGTGCCAGCAGCGACAGGGGGCACCAGCCCCAGCATTTT
TRBJ1-5,TRBV4-3,-,-,CASSQSRDQPQHF,TGCGCCAGCAGCCAAAGCAGGGATCAGCCCCAGCATTTT
TRBJ1-2,TRBV6-5,-,TRBD1,CASSYSISDRGYGYTF,TGTGCCAGCAGTTACTCGATCTCCGACAGGGGCTATGGCTACACCTTC
TRBJ1-5,TRBV6-1,-,-,CASSEVFVLQPQHF,TGTGCCAGCAGTGAAGTTTTTGTGCTCCAGCCCCAGCATTTT
TRBJ2-7,TRBV28,-,TRBD2,CASMVTSGTKSYEQYF,TGTGCCAGCATGGTGACTAGCGGGACTAAATCCTACGAGCAGTACTTC
TRBJ2-1,TRBV7-9,-,-,CASSTSERQFF,TGTGCCAGCAGCACTAGTGAGCGGCAGTTCTTC
TRBJ1-2,TRBV2,once,-,CASSPGNYGYTF,TGTGCCAGCAGCCCCGGGAACTATGGCTACACCTTC
TRBJ1-2,TRBV30,-,-,CAWSVEGTNYGYTF,TGTGCCTGGAGTGTAGAAGGTACTAACTATGGCTACACCTTC
TRBJ2-5,TRBV7-9,-,-,CASSSTEAPTQYF,TGTGCCAGCAGCTCAACCGAGGCCCCTACCCAGTACTTC
TRBJ1-1,TRBV10-3,-,-,CANRASLDSNTEAFF,TGTGCCAATCGGGCCAGCCTGGATTCGAACACTGAAGCTTTCTTT
TRBJ2-7,TRBV10-1,-,TRBD2,CASSESRTSGRAPYEQYF,TGCGCCAGCAGTGAGTCTAGGACTAGCGGGAGGGCCCCCTACGAGCAGTACTTC
TRBJ1-1,TRBV7-9,few,-,CASSHVAGGARGTEAFF,TGTGCCAGCAGCCACGTAGCCGGAGGAGCTCGGGGCACTGAAGCTTTCTTT
TRBJ2-1,TRBV5-4,-,-,CASSQTYNEQFF,TGTGCCAGCAGCCAAACATACAATGAGCAGTTCTTC
TRBJ2-2,TRBV7-7,-,-,CASSLHTGSSTGELFF,TGTGCCAGCAGCCTTCATACCGGGAGTAGCACCGGGGAGCTGTTTTTT
TRBJ1-1,TRBV25-1,once,-,CASSEGLVTEAFF,TGTGCCAGCAGTGAAGGACTGGTCACTGAAGCTTTCTTT
TRBJ2-1,TRBV19,-,-,CASSMIGNEQFF,TGTGCCAGTAGTATGATAGGAAATGAGCAGTTCTTC
TRBJ1-1,TRBV16,once,-,CASIQGNTEAFF,TGTGCCAGCATACAGGGGAACACTGAAGCTTTCTTT
TRBJ1-1,TRBV5-4,-,-,CASRPRGGVGTEAFF,TGTGCCAGCAGGCCGAGAGGCGGGGTGGGCACTGAAGCTTTCTTT
TRBJ2-1,TRBV27,-,TRBD2,CASSSPGLAYNEQFF,TGTGCCAGCAGTTCACCGGGACTAGCCTACAATGAGCAGTTCTTC
TRBJ1-2,TRBV7-9,once,TRBD1,CGHDRAVYGYTF,TGTGGGCACGACAGGGCGGTCTATGGCTACACCTTC
TRBJ2-2,TRBV3-1/TRBV3-2,-,-,CASRPGWGISTGELFF,TGTGCCAGCAGACCCGGGTGGGGGATCTCCACCGGGGAGCTGTTTTTT
TRBJ2-7,TRBV12-5,-,TRBD1,CASGLVLFYRGSYEQYF,TGTGCTAGTGGTTTGGTACTCTTTTACAGGGGATCCTACGAGCAGTACTTC
TRBJ1-5,TRBV28,-,TRBD1,CASSLLGTGIKYSNQPQHF,TGTGCCAGCAGTTTATTGGGGACAGGGATTAAATATAGCAATCAGCCCCAGCATTTT
TRBJ1-6,TRBV7-6,-,TRBD1,CASSFGTGGYSPLHF,TGTGCCAGCAGCTTCGGGACAGGGGGTTATTCACCCCTCCACTTT
TRBJ2-5,TRBV19,-,-,CASSILGGPGQETQYF,TGTGCCAGTAGTATACTGGGAGGACCGGGGCAAGAGACCCAGTACTTC
TRBJ2-1,TRBV7-9,-,TRBD1,CASSPGQSFAEGQFF,TGTGCCAGCAGCCCGGGACAGTCGTTTGCTGAGGGGCAGTTCTTC
TRBJ2-7,TRBV18,-,-,CASSHGGGGYEQYF,TGTGCCAGCTCCCACGGAGGGGGCGGCTACGAGCAGTACTTC
TRBJ2-7,TRBV30,-,TRBD2,CAWSVQVAGEYEQYF,TGTGCCTGGAGTGTACAAGTAGCGGGAGAGTACGAGCAGTACTTC